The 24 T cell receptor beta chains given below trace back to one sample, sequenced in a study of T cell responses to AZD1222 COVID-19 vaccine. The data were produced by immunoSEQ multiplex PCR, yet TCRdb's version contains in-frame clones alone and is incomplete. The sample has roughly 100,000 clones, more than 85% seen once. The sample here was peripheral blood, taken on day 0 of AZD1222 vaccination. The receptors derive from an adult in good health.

CDR3 nucleotides: TGTGCCAGCAGCTTAACGGTGGCCGGAGAGACCCAGTACTTC. It is translated as CASSLTVAGETQYF. The chain recombines TRBV7-3 with TRBJ2-5, with D unclear. CDR1 is SGHTA, CDR2 FQGTGA, per germline. The CDR3 consists of 14 residues. V was clipped by 0 bases and J by 4 bases, with 9 bases between them.

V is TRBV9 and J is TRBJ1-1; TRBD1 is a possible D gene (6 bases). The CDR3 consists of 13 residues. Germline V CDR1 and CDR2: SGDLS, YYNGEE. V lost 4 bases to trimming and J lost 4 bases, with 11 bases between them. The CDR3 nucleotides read TGTGCCAGCAGCCTAGGGGGGGGCACTGAAGCTTTCTTT. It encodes CASSLGGGTEAFF.

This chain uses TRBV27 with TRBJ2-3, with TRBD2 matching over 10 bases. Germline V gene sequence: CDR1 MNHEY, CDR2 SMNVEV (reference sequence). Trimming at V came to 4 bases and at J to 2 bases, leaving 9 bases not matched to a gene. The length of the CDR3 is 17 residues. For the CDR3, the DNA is TGTGCCAGCAGTTCCCGCGAACTAGCGGGAATCACAGATACGCAGTATTTT. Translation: CASSSRELAGITDTQYF.

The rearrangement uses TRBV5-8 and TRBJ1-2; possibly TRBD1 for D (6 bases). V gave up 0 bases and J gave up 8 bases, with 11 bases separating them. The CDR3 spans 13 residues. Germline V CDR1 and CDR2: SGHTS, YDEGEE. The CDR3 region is CASSLASGGGYTF. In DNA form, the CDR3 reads TGTGCCAGCAGCTTGGCTTCCGGGGGCGGCTACACCTTC.

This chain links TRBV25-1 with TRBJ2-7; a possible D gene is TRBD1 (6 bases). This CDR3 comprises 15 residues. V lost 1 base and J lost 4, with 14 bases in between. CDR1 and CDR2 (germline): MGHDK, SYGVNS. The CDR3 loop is CASSESRTDPYEQYF. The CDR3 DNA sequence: TGTGCCAGCAGTGAATCGCGGACAGACCCTTACGAGCAGTACTTC.

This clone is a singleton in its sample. The CDR3 reads CASSEGAVGEQYF. The CDR3 coding sequence is TGTGCCAGCAGTGAAGGGGCCGTGGGAGAGCAGTACTTC. This chain connects TRBV2 to TRBJ2-7; no clear D gene. Germline loops: CDR1 SNHLY, CDR2 FYNNEI. Trimming removed 1 base from V and 7 bases from J, with 11 bases in between. The CDR3 consists of 13 residues.

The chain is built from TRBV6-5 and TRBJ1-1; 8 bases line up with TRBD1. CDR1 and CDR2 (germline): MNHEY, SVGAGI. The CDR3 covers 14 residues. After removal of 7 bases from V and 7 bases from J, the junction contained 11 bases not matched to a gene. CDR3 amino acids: CASTRTGRGGEAFF. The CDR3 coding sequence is TGTGCCAGCACCCGGACAGGGCGGGGAGGTGAAGCTTTCTTT.

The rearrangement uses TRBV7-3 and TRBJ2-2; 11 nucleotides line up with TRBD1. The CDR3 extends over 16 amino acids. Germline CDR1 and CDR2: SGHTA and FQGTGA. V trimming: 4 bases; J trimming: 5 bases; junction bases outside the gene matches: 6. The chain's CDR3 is CASSSRTGGITGELFF. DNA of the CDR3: TGTGCCAGCAGCTCCCGGACAGGGGGCATAACCGGGGAGCTGTTTTTT.

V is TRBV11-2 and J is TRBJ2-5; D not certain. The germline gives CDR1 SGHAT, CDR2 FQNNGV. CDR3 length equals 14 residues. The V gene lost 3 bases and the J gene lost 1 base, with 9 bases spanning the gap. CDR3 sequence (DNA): TGTGCCAGCAGCTTCTCCACGGTCCAAGAGACCCAGTACTTC. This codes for CASSFSTVQETQYF.

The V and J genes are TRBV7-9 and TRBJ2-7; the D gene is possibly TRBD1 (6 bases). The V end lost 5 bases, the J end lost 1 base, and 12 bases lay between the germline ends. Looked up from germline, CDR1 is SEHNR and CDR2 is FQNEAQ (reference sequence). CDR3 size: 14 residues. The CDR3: CASSMQGNSYEQYF. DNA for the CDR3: TGTGCCAGCAGCATGCAGGGGAATTCCTACGAGCAGTACTTC.

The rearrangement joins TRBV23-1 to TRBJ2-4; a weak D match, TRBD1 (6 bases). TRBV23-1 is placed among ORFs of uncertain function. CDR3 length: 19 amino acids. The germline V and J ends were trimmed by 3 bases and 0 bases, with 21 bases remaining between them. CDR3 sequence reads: CASSHYRAAFELAKNIQYF. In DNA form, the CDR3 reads TGCGCCAGCAGTCACTACAGGGCGGCCTTCGAATTAGCCAAAAACATTCAGTACTTC.

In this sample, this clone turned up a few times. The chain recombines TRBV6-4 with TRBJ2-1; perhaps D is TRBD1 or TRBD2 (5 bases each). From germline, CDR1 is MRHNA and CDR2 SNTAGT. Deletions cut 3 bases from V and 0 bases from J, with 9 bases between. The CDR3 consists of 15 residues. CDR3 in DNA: TGTGCCAGCAGTGATGGGGACGGCTCCTACAATGAGCAGTTCTTC. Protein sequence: CASSDGDGSYNEQFF.

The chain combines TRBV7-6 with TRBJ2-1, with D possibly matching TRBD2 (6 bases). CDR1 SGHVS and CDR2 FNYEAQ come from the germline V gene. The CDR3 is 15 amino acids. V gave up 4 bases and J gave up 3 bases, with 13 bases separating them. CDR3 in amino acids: CASSSNGDFYNEQFF. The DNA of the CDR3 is TGTGCCAGCAGCTCGAACGGGGACTTCTACAATGAGCAGTTCTTC. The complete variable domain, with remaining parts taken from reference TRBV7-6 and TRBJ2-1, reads GAGVSQSPRYKVTKRGQDVALRCDPISGHVSLYWYRQALGQGPEFLTYFNYEAQQDKSGLPNDRFSAERPEGSISTLTIQRTEQRDSAMYRCASSSNGDFYNEQFFGPGTRLTVL.

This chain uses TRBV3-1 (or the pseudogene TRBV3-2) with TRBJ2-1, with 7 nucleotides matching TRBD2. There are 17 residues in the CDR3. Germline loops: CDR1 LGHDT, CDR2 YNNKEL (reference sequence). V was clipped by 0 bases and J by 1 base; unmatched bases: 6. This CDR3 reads CASSQEPLADSYNEQFF. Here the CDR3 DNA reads TGTGCCAGCAGCCAAGAGCCTCTAGCGGATTCCTACAATGAGCAGTTCTTC.

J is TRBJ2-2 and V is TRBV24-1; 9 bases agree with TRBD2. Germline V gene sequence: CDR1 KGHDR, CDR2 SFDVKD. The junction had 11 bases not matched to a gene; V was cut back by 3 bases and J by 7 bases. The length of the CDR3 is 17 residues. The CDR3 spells CATSDPRGSGSNGELFF. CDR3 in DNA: TGTGCCACCAGTGATCCCCGGGGTAGCGGGAGCAACGGGGAGCTGTTTTTT.

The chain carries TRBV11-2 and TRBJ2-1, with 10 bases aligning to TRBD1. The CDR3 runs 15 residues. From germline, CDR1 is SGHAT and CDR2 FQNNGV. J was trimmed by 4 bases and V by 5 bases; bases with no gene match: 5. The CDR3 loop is CASSLDRGPYNEQFF. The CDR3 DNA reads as TGTGCCAGCAGCCTCGACAGGGGGCCTTACAATGAGCAGTTCTTC.

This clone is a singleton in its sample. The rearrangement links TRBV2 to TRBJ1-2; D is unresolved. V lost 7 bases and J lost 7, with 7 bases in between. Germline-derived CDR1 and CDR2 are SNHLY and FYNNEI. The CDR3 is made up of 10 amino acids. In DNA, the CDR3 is TGTGCCAGCAAAGTGGTTGGCTACACCTTC. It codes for CASKVVGYTF.

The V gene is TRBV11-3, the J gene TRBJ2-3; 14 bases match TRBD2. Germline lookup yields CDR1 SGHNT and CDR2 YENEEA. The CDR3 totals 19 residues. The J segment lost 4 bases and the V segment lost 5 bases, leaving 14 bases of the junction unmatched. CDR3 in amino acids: CASSPRLPTSGRVSDTQYF. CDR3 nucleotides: TGTGCCAGCAGCCCAAGACTCCCGACTAGCGGGAGGGTATCAGATACGCAGTATTTT.

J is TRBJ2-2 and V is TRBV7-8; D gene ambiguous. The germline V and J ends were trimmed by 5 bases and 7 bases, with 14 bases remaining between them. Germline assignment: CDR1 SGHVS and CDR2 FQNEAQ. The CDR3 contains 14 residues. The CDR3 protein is CASSPILGVGELFF. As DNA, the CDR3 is TGTGCCAGCAGCCCAATCCTTGGGGTCGGGGAGCTGTTTTTT.

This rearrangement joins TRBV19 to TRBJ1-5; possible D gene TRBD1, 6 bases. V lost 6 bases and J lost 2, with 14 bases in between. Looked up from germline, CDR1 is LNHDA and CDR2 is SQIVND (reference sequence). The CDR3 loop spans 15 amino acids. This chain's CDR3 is CASRATGTGNQPQHF. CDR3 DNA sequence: TGTGCCAGTAGAGCGACAGGTACCGGCAATCAGCCCCAGCATTTT.

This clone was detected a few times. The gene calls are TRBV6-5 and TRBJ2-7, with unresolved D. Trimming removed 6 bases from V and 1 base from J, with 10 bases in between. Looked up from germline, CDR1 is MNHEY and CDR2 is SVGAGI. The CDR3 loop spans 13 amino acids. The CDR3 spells CASSLGPSYEQYF. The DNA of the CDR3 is TGTGCCAGCAGCCTCGGCCCATCCTACGAGCAGTACTTC.

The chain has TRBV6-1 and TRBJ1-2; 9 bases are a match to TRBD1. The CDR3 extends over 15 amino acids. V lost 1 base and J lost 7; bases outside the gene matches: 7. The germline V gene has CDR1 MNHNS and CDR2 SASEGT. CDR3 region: CASSEDWTGVGGYTF. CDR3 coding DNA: TGTGCCAGCAGTGAAGACTGGACAGGGGTGGGTGGCTACACCTTC.

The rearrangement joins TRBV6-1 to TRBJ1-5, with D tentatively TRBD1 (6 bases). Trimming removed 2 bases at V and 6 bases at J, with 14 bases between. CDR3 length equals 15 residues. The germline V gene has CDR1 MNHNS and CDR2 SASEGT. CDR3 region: CASSENPGGGQPQHF. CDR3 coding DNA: TGTGCCAGCAGTGAAAACCCCGGAGGGGGTCAGCCCCAGCATTTT.

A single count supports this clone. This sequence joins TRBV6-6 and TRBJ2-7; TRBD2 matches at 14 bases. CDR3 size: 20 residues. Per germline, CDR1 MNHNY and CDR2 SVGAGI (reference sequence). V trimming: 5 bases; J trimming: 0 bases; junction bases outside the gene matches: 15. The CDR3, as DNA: TGTGCCAGCAGTCGCGGGTTTGGGACTAGCGGGAGTTCTGTCTCCTACGAGCAGTACTTC. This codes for CASSRGFGTSGSSVSYEQYF.